This T cell receptor (beta chain) was captured by sequencing in a study of beta chain features in type 1 diabetes. Study-level points and caveats: There was no resolution here of whether HLA type influences TCRB rearrangement. Type 1 diabetes patients showed fewer insertions and more deletions at VDJ junctions.

cDNA synthesis used the whole RNA isolate, giving expressed TCRB sequences. Libraries were prepared by immunoSEQ multiplex PCR; TCRdb keeps only in-frame clonotypes and omits some of them. The sample has roughly 310,000 clones; roughly 11% are singletons. This clone has only a few counts. Its antigen is not known. Germline lookup yields CDR1 SGDLS and CDR2 YYNGEE. The CDR3 runs to 15 residues. J gave up 7 bases and V 5 bases, and 12 bases lay outside the gene matches. The chain carries TRBV9 and TRBJ2-1; 7 bases match TRBD2. The origin of this receptor is a woman aged 25 to 39 in good health. The material sequenced was naive CD4+ T cells from blood. For the CDR3, the DNA is TGTGCCAGCAGTGGACTTAGCGGGTGGGAAAATGAGCAGTTCTTC. Its translation: CASSGLSGWENEQFF. Supplemented by reference TRBV9 and TRBJ2-1, the full variable domain reads DSGVTQTPKHLITATGQRVTLRCSPRSGDLSVYWYQQSLDQGLQFLIQYYNGEERAKGNILERFSAQQFPDLHSELNLSSLELGDSALYFCASSGLSGWENEQFFGPGTRLTVL.